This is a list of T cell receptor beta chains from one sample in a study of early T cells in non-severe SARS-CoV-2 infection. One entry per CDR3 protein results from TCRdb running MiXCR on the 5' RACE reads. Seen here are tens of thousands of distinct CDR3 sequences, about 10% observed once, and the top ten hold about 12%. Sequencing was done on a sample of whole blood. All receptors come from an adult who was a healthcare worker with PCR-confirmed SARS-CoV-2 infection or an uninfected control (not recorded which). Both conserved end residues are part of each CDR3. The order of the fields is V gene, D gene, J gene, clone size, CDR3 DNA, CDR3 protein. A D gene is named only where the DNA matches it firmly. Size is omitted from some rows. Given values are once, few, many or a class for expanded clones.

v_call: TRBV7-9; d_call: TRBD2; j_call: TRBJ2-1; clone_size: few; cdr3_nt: TGTGCCAGCAGCCCTAGCGGGGGCCGCGGATACAATGAGCAGTTCTTC; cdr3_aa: CASSPSGGRGYNEQFF
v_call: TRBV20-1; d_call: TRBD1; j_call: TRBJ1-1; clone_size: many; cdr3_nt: TGCAGTGCTAGAGGAACAGGGGTGGACACTGAAGCTTTCTTT; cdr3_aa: CSARGTGVDTEAFF
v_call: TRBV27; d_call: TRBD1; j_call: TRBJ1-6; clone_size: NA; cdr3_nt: TGTGCCAGCAGTTTTTCCGGCGGACAGGGAGGGAGAGTTTATAATTCACCCCTCCACTTT; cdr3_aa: CASSFSGGQGGRVYNSPLHF
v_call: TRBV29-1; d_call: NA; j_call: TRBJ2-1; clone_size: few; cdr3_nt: TGCAGCGCCAGACTGAATGAGCAGTTCTTC; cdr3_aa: CSARLNEQFF
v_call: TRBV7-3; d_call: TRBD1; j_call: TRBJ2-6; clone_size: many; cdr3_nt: TGTGCCAGCAGCACCCTCCCGGGACAGGGGGGTAGCTCTGGGGCCAACGTCCTGACTTTC; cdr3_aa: CASSTLPGQGGSSGANVLTF
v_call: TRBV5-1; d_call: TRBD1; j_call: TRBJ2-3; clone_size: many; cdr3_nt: TGCGCCACCAGCGAGGGGGCGCGCACAGATACGCAGTATTTT; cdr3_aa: CATSEGARTDTQYF
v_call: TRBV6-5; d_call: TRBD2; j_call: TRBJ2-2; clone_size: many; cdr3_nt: TGTGCCAGCGGGCGCGGGGGGACTGGCGGGGAGCTGTTTTTT; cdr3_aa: CASGRGGTGGELFF
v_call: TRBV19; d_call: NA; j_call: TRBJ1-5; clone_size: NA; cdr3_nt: TGTGCCAGTAGTATAGGGCCGTGGCAGCCCCAGCATTTT; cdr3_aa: CASSIGPWQPQHF
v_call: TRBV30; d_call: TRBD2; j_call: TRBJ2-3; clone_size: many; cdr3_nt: TGTGCCTGGAGTGTACTGGGACTAGCGGTGACAGATACGCAGTATTTT; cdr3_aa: CAWSVLGLAVTDTQYF
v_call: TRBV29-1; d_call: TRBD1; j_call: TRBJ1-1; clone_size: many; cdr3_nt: TGCAGTGTACAGGGGGCAAACACTGAAGCTTTCTTT; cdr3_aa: CSVQGANTEAFF
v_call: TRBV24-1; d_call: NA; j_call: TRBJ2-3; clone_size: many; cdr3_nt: TGTGCCACCAGTGACCAGGAACAGGGTTCTTTCACAGATACGCAGTATTTT; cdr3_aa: CATSDQEQGSFTDTQYF
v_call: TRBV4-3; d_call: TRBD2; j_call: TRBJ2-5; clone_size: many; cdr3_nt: TGCGCCAGCAGCCAAGGCCTAGCGGGGGGGCGAGAGACCCAGTACTTC; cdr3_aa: CASSQGLAGGRETQYF
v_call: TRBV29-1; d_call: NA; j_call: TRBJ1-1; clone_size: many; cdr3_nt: TGCAGCGTTTCCGACGGGAACACTGAAGCTTTCTTT; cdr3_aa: CSVSDGNTEAFF
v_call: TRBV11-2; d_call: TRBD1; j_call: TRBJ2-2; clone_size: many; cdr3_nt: TGTGCCAGCAGCTCCAGACAGGGGCGAACCGGGGAGCTGTTTTTT; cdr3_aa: CASSSRQGRTGELFF
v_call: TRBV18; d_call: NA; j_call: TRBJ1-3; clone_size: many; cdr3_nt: TGTGCCAGCTCACCGCTCGGCAGTGTGGAAGTAACTGGAAACACCATATATTTT; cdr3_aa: CASSPLGSVEVTGNTIYF
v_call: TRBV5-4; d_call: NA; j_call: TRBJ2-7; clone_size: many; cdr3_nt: TGTGCCAGCAGCTTTCCGGGGTCCTACGAGCAGTACTTC; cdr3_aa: CASSFPGSYEQYF
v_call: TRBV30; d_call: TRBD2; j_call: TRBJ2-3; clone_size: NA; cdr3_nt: TGTGCCTGGAGCCCTGGGACGGGGGGGGCAGTAGATACGCAGTATTTT; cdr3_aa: CAWSPGTGGAVDTQYF
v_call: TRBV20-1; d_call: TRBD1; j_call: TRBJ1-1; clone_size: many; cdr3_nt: TGCAGTGCTAGTTACAGGGGGGGCACTGAAGCTTTCTTT; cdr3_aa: CSASYRGGTEAFF
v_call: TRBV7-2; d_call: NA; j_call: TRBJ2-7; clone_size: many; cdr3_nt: TGTGCCAGCCTAGCTACGAGAGGGACCAACGAGCAGTACTTC; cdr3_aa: CASLATRGTNEQYF
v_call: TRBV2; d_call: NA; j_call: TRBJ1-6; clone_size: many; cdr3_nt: TGTGCCAGCGGGGAACTTACAGGTGGAGGTTCACCCCTCCACTTT; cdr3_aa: CASGELTGGGSPLHF
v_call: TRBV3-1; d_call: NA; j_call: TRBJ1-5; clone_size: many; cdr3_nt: TGTGCCAGCAGCCAAGGCCCTCCCGGAGATCAGCCCCAGCATTTT; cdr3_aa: CASSQGPPGDQPQHF
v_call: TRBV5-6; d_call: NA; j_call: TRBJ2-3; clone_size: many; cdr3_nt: TGTGCCAGCAGCTTAGGGCCTGCAGATACGCAGTATTTT; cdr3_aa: CASSLGPADTQYF
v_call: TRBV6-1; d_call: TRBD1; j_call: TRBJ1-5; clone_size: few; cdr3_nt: TGTGCCAGCGCCACCGGGACAGGGGGCCTTAGCAATCAGCCCCAGCATTTT; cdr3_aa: CASATGTGGLSNQPQHF
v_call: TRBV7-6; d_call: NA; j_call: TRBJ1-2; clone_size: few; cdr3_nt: TGTGCGGTCCGCTTCCATCAAGTCGGGGACCCTTTCTATGGCTACACCTTC; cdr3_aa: CAVRFHQVGDPFYGYTF
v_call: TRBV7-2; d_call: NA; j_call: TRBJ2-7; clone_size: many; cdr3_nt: TGTGCCAGCAGCTCTTCGACCACCTACGAGCAGTACTTC; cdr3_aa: CASSSSTTYEQYF
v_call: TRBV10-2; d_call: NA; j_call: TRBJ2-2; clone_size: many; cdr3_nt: TGCGCCAGCAGTGAGCCCGGAGACGAAATCGCCGGGGAGCTGTTTTTT; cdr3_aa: CASSEPGDEIAGELFF
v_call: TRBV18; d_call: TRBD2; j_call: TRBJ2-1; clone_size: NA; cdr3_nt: TGTGCCAGCTCCCCGGGAGAGGGGAGGGTCTACAATGAGCAGTTCTTC; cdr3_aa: CASSPGEGRVYNEQFF